This T cell receptor (beta chain) was sequenced for a study of blood T cell repertoires in COVID-19. Across about two dozen US areas, participants ranged in age from roughly 18 to 95 years. Participants were placed into cohorts based on the clinical history they reported. CDR1 and CDR2 from the germline V gene are SGHRS and YFSETQ. The CDR3 runs 16 residues. V gave up 0 bases and J gave up 0 bases, with 12 bases separating them. This clone appeared a single time. Profiling relied on immunoSEQ multiplex PCR, and the TCRdb table lists in-frame clones only, not all of them. There are approximately 260,000 clones in the sample; around 80% occur only once, and under 5% lies in the top ten.

The clonotype originates from a man younger than 40 with acute COVID-19. This chain uses TRBV5-1 with TRBJ2-5, with D possibly matching TRBD2 (5 bases). Specimen: PBMCs or T cells enriched from blood (not recorded which). The CDR3 region has the DNA TGCGCCAGCAGCTTGGTCGGGGTTGGGTACCAAGAGACCCAGTACTTC. Protein sequence: CASSLVGVGYQETQYF.